These 11 T cell receptor beta chains share one sample of origin, sequenced in a study of T cells in Graves' hyperthyroidism and ophthalmopathy. Amplification of TCR beta CDR3 regions was performed using RNA transcripts as template. HTBI primers were used for first-round RT-PCR of the TCR CDR3. From the multiplex PCR reads, TCRdb called clonotypes with MiXCR, one entry per CDR3 protein. This sample carries about 270,000 distinct CDR3 sequences, 12% to 15% of them seen once, and the ten largest clones take 30%. Sequenced sample: blood. All receptors come from a woman aged 50 to 60 with Graves' hyperthyroidism that later progressed to Graves' ophthalmopathy.

The chain joins TRBV5-6 to TRBJ2-7, with TRBD2 matching over 7 bases. The V gene's germline CDR1 is SGHDT and CDR2 YYEEEE. The CDR3 is made up of 13 amino acids. Germline trimming cut 4 bases from V and 3 bases from J; bases unmatched to any gene: 4. The CDR3 DNA reads as TGTGCCAGCAGCCAGGGAGGGTACTACGAGCAGTACTTC. Its translation: CASSQGGYYEQYF. Together with reference TRBV5-6 and TRBJ2-7, the CDR3 gives the full variable domain: DAGVTQSPTHLIKTRGQQVTLRCSPKSGHDTVSWYQQALGQGPQFIFQYYEEEERQRGNFPDRFSGHQFPNYSSELNVNALLLGDSALYLCASSQGGYYEQYFGPGTRLTVT.

This clonotype was recorded many times. The gene calls are TRBV2 and TRBJ2-7; 13 nucleotides line up with TRBD2. The CDR3 loop spans 12 amino acids. Germline V lookup: CDR1 SNHLY, CDR2 FYNNEI. The junction had 0 bases not matched to a gene; V was cut back by 9 bases and J by 4 bases. CDR3 protein: CARGLAGYEQYF. DNA of the CDR3: TGTGCCAGGGGACTAGCGGGATACGAGCAGTACTTC.

Only a few counts were recorded for this clonotype. CDR3 region: CASSEYTGGEQYF. The CDR3 coding sequence is TGCGCCAGCAGTGAATACACTGGTGGCGAGCAGTACTTC. The V and J genes are TRBV10-2 and TRBJ2-7; unclear D gene. V was shortened by 3 bases and J by 6 bases, with 12 bases between the two germline ends. The CDR3 covers 13 residues. Germline CDR1 and CDR2: WSHSY and SAAADI.

This clonotype appeared many times. The chain employs TRBV12-3 or TRBV12-4 and TRBJ2-7; possible D gene TRBD1, 5 bases. This CDR3 spans 15 amino acids. Trimming removed 3 bases from V and 3 bases from J, with 15 bases in between. The CDR3 nucleotides are TGTGCCAGCAGTTTTCCGGGCAGGGCTGTCTACGAGCAGTACTTC. It codes for CASSFPGRAVYEQYF.

This clonotype has at least ten counts. V is TRBV28 and J is TRBJ2-7; 7 nucleotides agree with TRBD2. Per the germline V gene, CDR1 is MDHEN and CDR2 is SYDVKM. With V trimmed by 2 bases and J by 7 bases, 8 bases remained unmatched. This CDR3 region has 14 residues. The CDR3: CASSLGGRVQEQYF. The CDR3 DNA follows: TGTGCCAGCAGTTTAGGCGGGAGAGTTCAGGAGCAGTACTTC.

This clonotype was recorded at least ten times. This chain links TRBV20-1 with TRBJ2-7, with 9 positions matching TRBD2. Germline CDR1 DFQATT, CDR2 SNEGSKA (reference sequence). V lost 8 bases, J lost 4 bases, and 12 bases stayed unmatched. This CDR3 has 14 amino acids. The CDR3 DNA reads as TGCAGTCCGGGCGCTAGGACTAGCGAGTACGAGCAGTACTTC. It translates to CSPGARTSEYEQYF.

This chain uses TRBV20-1 with TRBJ2-1; maybe TRBD2 (7 bases). Trimming shortened V by 3 bases and J by 15 bases, and 15 bases separated the two germline ends. The CDR3 consists of 11 residues. The germline V gene has CDR1 DFQATT and CDR2 SNEGSKA (reference sequence). The CDR3 spells CSARGRGSLFF. The CDR3 coding sequence is TGCAGTGCTAGGGGGAGGGGGAGTCTGTTCTTC.

This clonotype was counted many times. The V gene is TRBV20-1, the J gene TRBJ2-7, with D maybe TRBD1 (6 bases). The CDR3 consists of 12 residues. Trimming removed 6 bases from V and 6 bases from J, with 15 bases in between. CDR1 is DFQATT, CDR2 SNEGSKA, per germline (reference sequence). CDR3: CSAGRDTGEQYF. The CDR3, as DNA: TGCAGTGCCGGCCGGGACACGGGCGAGCAGTACTTC.

This clonotype was detected a few times. The chain combines TRBV6-2 or TRBV6-3 with TRBJ1-3; D gene uncertain. Germline CDR1 MNHEY, CDR2 SVGEGT. Trimming stripped 2 bases from V and 4 bases from J, with 3 bases between. This CDR3 is built from 12 residues. The CDR3: CASSYEGNTIYF. The CDR3 nucleotides read TGTGCCAGCAGTTACGAAGGAAACACCATATATTTT.

The CDR3 region is CASSPRTVDYGYTF. Written as DNA, the CDR3 is TGCGCCAGCAGCCCCAGGACGGTGGATTATGGCTACACCTTC. This chain links TRBV5-1 with TRBJ1-2; D unclear. The ends were cut back, 4 bases at V and 5 bases at J, with 15 bases in the middle. The CDR3 is 14 residues long. Germline-derived CDR1 and CDR2 are SGHRS and YFSETQ.

CDR3 sequence: CARSGGGKNSPLHF. DNA of the CDR3: TGTGCCAGATCGGGCGGGGGTAAGAATTCACCCCTCCACTTT. This chain links TRBV2 with TRBJ1-6; maybe TRBD1 (5 bases). The CDR3 is 14 residues long. The germline CDR1 and CDR2 sequences are SNHLY and FYNNEI. The ends were cut back, 9 bases at V and 7 bases at J, with 16 bases in the middle.